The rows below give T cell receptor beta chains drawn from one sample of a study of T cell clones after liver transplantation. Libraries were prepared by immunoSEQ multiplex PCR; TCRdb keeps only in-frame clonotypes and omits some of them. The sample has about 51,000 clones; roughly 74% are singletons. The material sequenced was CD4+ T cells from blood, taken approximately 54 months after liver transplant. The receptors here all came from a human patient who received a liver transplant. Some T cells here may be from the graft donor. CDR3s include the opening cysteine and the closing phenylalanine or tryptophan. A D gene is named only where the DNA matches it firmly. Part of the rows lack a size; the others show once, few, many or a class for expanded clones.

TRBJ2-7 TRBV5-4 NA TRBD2 TGTGCCAGCAGCGTTTGGACTAGTTACGAGCAGTACTTC CASSVWTSYEQYF
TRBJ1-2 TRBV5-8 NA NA TGTGCCAGCAGCTTGGAGGGCAGAAACTATGGCTACACCTTC CASSLEGRNYGYTF
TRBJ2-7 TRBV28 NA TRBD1 TGTGCCACCTTAGACAGGGCGGACGACGAGCAGTACTTC CATLDRADDEQYF
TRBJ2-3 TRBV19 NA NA TGTGCCAGTAGTATAGGGGGAATAGGAGATACGCAGTATTTT CASSIGGIGDTQYF
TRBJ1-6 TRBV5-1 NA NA TGCGCCAGCAGTTTGGACAGTGCGGATAATTCACCCCTCCACTTT CASSLDSADNSPLHF
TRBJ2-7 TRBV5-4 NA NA TGTGCCAGCAGGAACAGGGTAACCTACGAGCAGTACTTC CASRNRVTYEQYF
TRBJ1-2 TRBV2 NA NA TGTGCCAGCAGTGAGCAACGGCTCTATGGCTACACCTTC CASSEQRLYGYTF
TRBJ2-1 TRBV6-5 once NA TGTGCCAGCAGTCAGAATTCCAATGAGCAGTTCTTC CASSQNSNEQFF
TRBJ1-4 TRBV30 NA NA TGTGCCTGGACCCACGGTCGGTGGGATGAAAAACTGTTTTTT CAWTHGRWDEKLFF
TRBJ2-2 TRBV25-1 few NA TGTGCCAGCAGTGAAGATAGGACGGTGAACACCGGGGAGCTGTTTTTT CASSEDRTVNTGELFF
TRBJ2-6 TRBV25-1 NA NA TGTGCCAGCAGTACCCGGGACCCTGCCTCTGGGGCCAACGTCCTGACTTTC CASSTRDPASGANVLTF